These 31 T cell receptor beta chains were sequenced from one sample in a study of blood T cell repertoires in COVID-19. Only in-frame clones appear in the TCRdb table, and some are missing; sequencing was by immunoSEQ multiplex PCR. The table has about 200,000 clones, roughly 90% seen once; the top ten hold 0.75% to 0.95%. Sequencing input: peripheral blood. These TCRs come from a woman aged 70-85 years with acute or convalescent COVID-19.

J is TRBJ1-1 and V is TRBV28, with a weak D call TRBD1 (5 bases). This CDR3 region has 15 residues. Trimming left V 8 bases short and J 1 base short, with 17 bases between. Germline CDR1 MDHEN, CDR2 SYDVKM. The CDR3 sequence is CASHRTILGNTEAFF. CDR3 nucleotides: TGTGCCAGCCACAGGACTATACTCGGGAACACTGAAGCTTTCTTT.

This clone showed up just a few times. The chain joins TRBV7-2 to TRBJ2-4; 8 bases map to TRBD2. Germline V gene data show CDR1 as SGHTA and CDR2 as FQGNSA. V was clipped by 5 bases and J by 3 bases; unmatched bases: 15. The CDR3 covers 18 residues. Here the CDR3 reads CASSASGGSGGSKNIQYF. The CDR3 DNA reads as TGTGCCAGCAGCGCGAGCGGGGGATCGGGGGGGAGCAAAAACATTCAGTACTTC.

V and J are TRBV5-4 and TRBJ2-1, with D tentatively TRBD2 (5 bases). This CDR3 is built from 13 residues. Germline V gene data show CDR1 as SGHNT and CDR2 as YYREEE (reference sequence). Trimming removed 4 bases at V and 5 bases at J, with 10 bases between. The CDR3, as DNA: TGTGCCAGCAGCCCGCCGGGGAACAATGAGCAGTTCTTC. Protein sequence: CASSPPGNNEQFF.

The V and J genes are TRBV6-1 and TRBJ1-2, with 8 bases matching TRBD1. Losses at the gene ends were 2 bases for V and 5 bases for J; bases not matched to a gene: 4. This CDR3 has 14 residues. Germline V gene data show CDR1 as MNHNS and CDR2 as SASEGT. The CDR3 bases are TGTGCCAGCAGTGAACAGGGGGCGGTTTATGGCTACACCTTC. Translating it yields CASSEQGAVYGYTF.

The chain employs TRBV5-6 and TRBJ1-2; perhaps TRBD1 as D (6 bases). Germline lookup yields CDR1 SGHDT and CDR2 YYEEEE. Trimming took off 3 bases at V and 3 bases at J, with 15 bases between the two ends. This CDR3 spans 15 amino acids. CDR3 in DNA: TGTGCCAGCAGCTCCGGTCAGGGGCTCTACTATGGCTACACCTTC. It encodes CASSSGQGLYYGYTF.

The chain uses TRBV5-1 and TRBJ1-1, with TRBD1 as a possible D gene (5 bases). The CDR3 contains 17 residues. Trimming removed 0 bases from V and 4 bases from J, with 19 bases in between. Germline V gene sequence: CDR1 SGHRS, CDR2 YFSETQ. CDR3 loop: CASSLGRAFGRSTEAFF. The CDR3 nucleotides are TGCGCCAGCAGCTTGGGCAGGGCTTTCGGACGGAGCACTGAAGCTTTCTTT.

This clone was detected only a few times. The chain has TRBV24-1 and TRBJ2-2, with 12 bases lining up with TRBD2. Germline values: CDR1 KGHDR, CDR2 SFDVKD. This CDR3 contains 18 residues. J lost 1 base, V lost 5 bases, and 7 bases had no gene match. As DNA, the CDR3 is TGTGCCACCAGTGGCCCGGGACTAGCGGGCCTGAACACCGGGGAGCTGTTTTTT. Its translation is CATSGPGLAGLNTGELFF.

The chain links TRBV10-1 to TRBJ2-4; a possible D gene is TRBD1 (6 bases). Trimming cost V 6 bases and J 10 bases, with 22 bases left between them. The germline V gene encodes CDR1 WNHNN and CDR2 SYGVQD (reference sequence). The CDR3 length is 15 residues. The CDR3 bases are TGCGCCAGCAGCCGGGACATGGAGTTGGGCGGAATTCAGTACTTC. Translation: CASSRDMELGGIQYF.

The rearrangement links TRBV11-2 to TRBJ2-5; TRBD2 matches at 9 bases. The germline CDR1 and CDR2 sequences are SGHAT and FQNNGV. V lost 5 bases to trimming and J lost 5 bases; unmatched junction nucleotides: 6. The CDR3 spans 14 residues. CDR3: CASSPRGRAETQYF. The CDR3 DNA follows: TGTGCCAGCAGCCCTCGCGGGAGGGCGGAGACCCAGTACTTC. Combining the CDR3 with reference TRBV11-2 and TRBJ2-5 gives the whole variable domain EAGVAQSPRYKIIEKRQSVAFWCNPISGHATLYWYQQILGQGPKLLIQFQNNGVVDDSQLPKDRFSAERLKGVDSTLKIQPAKLEDSAVYLCASSPRGRAETQYFGPGTRLLVL.

This clone was found a few times. The germline gene is not matched at one end of the junction; a read error may be the cause. V gene TRBV27 combines with J gene TRBJ1-2; 8 nucleotides match TRBD1. The CDR3 contains 11 residues. The germline V gene encodes CDR1 MNHEY and CDR2 SMNVEV (reference sequence). This CDR3 is CASIGAGGARF. The CDR3 DNA is TGTGCCAGCATCGGGGCAGGGGGCGCACGCTTC.

Here the CDR3 reads CASSLRLAGIPNTGELFF. CDR3 in DNA: TGCGCCAGCAGCTTAAGGCTAGCGGGGATCCCGAACACCGGGGAGCTGTTTTTT. This chain links TRBV5-1 with TRBJ2-2, with TRBD2 matching 9 bases. This CDR3 contains 18 residues. Trimming cost V 2 bases and J 0 bases; bases outside gene matches: 8. Germline CDR1 reads SGHRS; CDR2 reads YFSETQ.

This sequence joins TRBV7-2 and TRBJ1-2; unclear D gene. Trimming took 2 bases from V and 0 from J, leaving 13 bases between them. The length of the CDR3 is 16 residues. Germline CDR1 reads SGHTA; CDR2 reads FQGNSA. The CDR3 nucleotides read TGTGCCAGCAGCTTATCGCCGGCGGCTTCTAACTATGGCTACACCTTC. Translation: CASSLSPAASNYGYTF.

Points on this clone: The sample carries other DNA sequences with the same CDR3. The chain has TRBV7-2 and TRBJ2-3; weak D call: TRBD2 (6 bases). CDR3 length: 14 amino acids. Germline V gene sequence: CDR1 SGHTA, CDR2 FQGNSA. The ends were cut back, 1 base at V and 4 bases at J, with 9 bases in the middle. CDR3 residues: CASSLGLGADTQYF. CDR3 nucleotides: TGTGCCAGCAGCTTAGGACTAGGGGCAGATACGCAGTATTTT. Together with reference TRBV7-2 and TRBJ2-3, the CDR3 gives the full variable domain: GAGVSQSPSNKVTEKGKDVELRCDPISGHTALYWYRQSLGQGLEFLIYFQGNSAPDKSGLPSDRFSAERTGGSVSTLTIQRTQQEDSAVYLCASSLGLGADTQYFGPGTRLTVL.

This rearrangement joins TRBV6-2 or TRBV6-3 to TRBJ1-3; D remains ambiguous. CDR1 and CDR2 (germline): MNHEY, SVGEGT. Between the trimmed V and J ends, which lost 6 bases and 1 base, there was a span of 10 bases. The CDR3 runs to 14 residues. The CDR3 reads CASSRGRSGNTIYF. The DNA of the CDR3 is TGTGCCAGCAGCCGCGGTCGTTCTGGAAACACCATATATTTT.

The V and J genes are TRBV3-1 (or the pseudogene TRBV3-2) and TRBJ1-2; D may be TRBD1 (6 bases). The CDR3 loop spans 15 amino acids. Germline V gives CDR1 LGHDT, CDR2 YNNKEL (reference sequence). Trimming took 1 base from V and 8 from J, leaving 17 bases between them. CDR3 in DNA: TGTGCCAGCAGCCAAGTCCCGTTGGGGGCATGGGGCTACACCTTC. It encodes CASSQVPLGAWGYTF.

The genes are TRBV7-3 and TRBJ2-1, with 7 bases fitting TRBD2. The CDR3 extends over 15 amino acids. Germline V CDR1 and CDR2: SGHTA, FQGTGA. The J segment lost 4 bases and the V segment lost 2 bases, leaving 5 bases of the junction unmatched. The CDR3 loop reads CASSLPRGGYNEQFF. In DNA form, the CDR3 reads TGTGCCAGCAGCTTACCGCGCGGGGGATACAATGAGCAGTTCTTC.

V is TRBV6-2 or TRBV6-3 and J is TRBJ2-5, with D possibly matching TRBD1 (5 bases). With 2 bases removed from V and 2 bases from J, the gap between germline ends came to 9 bases. The germline CDR1 and CDR2 sequences are MNHEY and SVGEGT. There are 14 residues in the CDR3. CDR3 DNA: TGTGCCAGCAGTTACGTAGGGGCGCAAGAGACCCAGTACTTC. Its translation is CASSYVGAQETQYF.

The chain employs TRBV28 and TRBJ1-2, with D possibly matching TRBD1 (5 bases). From germline, CDR1 is MDHEN and CDR2 SYDVKM. The CDR3 covers 17 residues. The V gene lost 6 bases and the J gene lost 5 bases, with 25 bases spanning the gap. The CDR3: CASRSDGRDLGGYGYTF. DNA of the CDR3: TGTGCCAGCAGATCTGACGGACGGGACCTGGGAGGTTATGGCTACACCTTC.

The chain employs TRBV29-1 and TRBJ2-2, with 7 bases lining up with TRBD1. Germline V gene lookup returns CDR1 SQVTM and CDR2 ANQGSEA. Trimming took 7 bases from V and 8 from J; bases not matched to a gene: 4. There are 11 residues in the CDR3. The CDR3 is CSGNRGGELFF. The CDR3 DNA follows: TGCAGCGGGAACAGGGGAGGGGAGCTGTTTTTT.

This chain connects TRBV19 to TRBJ1-2, with 9 nucleotides matching TRBD1. CDR1 is LNHDA and CDR2 is SQIVND in the germline V gene (reference sequence). Trimming removed 6 bases from V and 5 bases from J; junction bases left unmatched: 4. The CDR3 runs to 13 residues. This CDR3 is CASSDRGNYGYTF. The CDR3 coding sequence is TGTGCCAGTAGCGACAGGGGGAATTATGGCTACACCTTC.

This rearrangement joins TRBV7-8 to TRBJ1-4; D remains unclear. The CDR3 sequence is 11 residues long. Germline V gene lookup returns CDR1 SGHVS and CDR2 FQNEAQ. The V end lost 1 base, the J end lost 14 bases, and 8 bases lay between the germline ends. The CDR3 loop is CASSLGGLLFF. DNA of the CDR3: TGTGCCAGCAGCTTAGGAGGCTTGCTGTTTTTT.

A note on this clone: At the DNA level, this CDR3 is encoded by other sequences in the same sample as well. This chain connects TRBV29-1 to TRBJ1-1, with D tentatively TRBD1 (6 bases). The length of the CDR3 is 13 residues. Germline CDR1 reads SQVTM; CDR2 reads ANQGSEA. Trimming took 0 bases from V and 8 from J, leaving 13 bases between them. CDR3 in DNA: TGCAGCGTTGAAGACTTTAGGGGGGGCGAAGCTTTCTTT. Protein product: CSVEDFRGGEAFF.

The CDR3 bases are TGTGCCAGCACGGACAGGGGGCCCGGAAACACCATATATTTT. It encodes CASTDRGPGNTIYF. The chain couples TRBV25-1 to TRBJ1-3; 11 bases agree with TRBD1. This CDR3 is built from 14 residues. Germline V CDR1 and CDR2: MGHDK, SYGVNS. V shed 7 bases and J 4 bases; nucleotides not matched to a gene: 3. The whole variable domain, filled in from reference TRBV25-1 and TRBJ1-3, reads EADIYQTPRYLVIGTGKKITLECSQTMGHDKMYWYQQDPGMELHLIHYSYGVNSTEKGDLSSESTVSRIRTEHFPLTLESARPSHTSQYLCASTDRGPGNTIYFGEGSWLTVV.

V is TRBV3-1 (or the pseudogene TRBV3-2) and J is TRBJ1-6, with 8 bases aligning to TRBD1. Germline CDR1 is LGHDT and CDR2 is YNNKEL (reference sequence). The length of the CDR3 is 15 residues. With V trimmed by 3 bases and J by 6 bases, 4 bases remained unmatched. Here the CDR3 DNA reads TGTGCCAGCAGCCACCAGGGGGCGCGTAATTCACCCCTCCACTTT. Its protein product is CASSHQGARNSPLHF.

The rearrangement joins TRBV18 to TRBJ1-5; no clear D. There are 15 residues in the CDR3. The V and J ends lost 6 bases and 3 bases respectively, with 15 bases between them. CDR1 is KGHSH and CDR2 is LQKENI in the germline V gene. Here the CDR3 reads CASSPTQLLNQPQHF. CDR3 sequence (DNA): TGTGCCAGCTCCCCGACACAGTTGCTCAATCAGCCCCAGCATTTT.

Only a few counts were recorded for this clone. The chain is built from TRBV5-1 and TRBJ2-7; D is possibly TRBD1 (7 bases). Germline V CDR1 and CDR2: SGHRS, YFSETQ. Trimming stripped 4 bases from V and 6 bases from J, with 17 bases between. This CDR3 comprises 14 residues. CDR3 protein: CASSAGQPEAEQYF. CDR3 coding DNA: TGCGCCAGCAGCGCGGGACAGCCTGAGGCCGAGCAGTACTTC.

The chain couples TRBV5-4 to TRBJ2-3; 9 nucleotides agree with TRBD1. The CDR3 is 15 residues long. The J segment lost 5 bases and the V segment lost 0 bases, leaving 4 bases of the junction unmatched. Germline V gene lookup returns CDR1 SGHNT and CDR2 YYREEE (reference sequence). The CDR3 loop is CASSLDRGRGDTQYF. The CDR3 region has the DNA TGTGCCAGCAGCTTGGACAGGGGGCGCGGAGATACGCAGTATTTT.

This clone was recorded at least ten times. V is TRBV5-8 and J is TRBJ2-1; 9 positions match TRBD1. Germline V gene lookup returns CDR1 SGHTS and CDR2 YDEGEE. The CDR3 consists of 14 residues. The J segment lost 5 bases and the V segment lost 2 bases, leaving 2 bases of the junction unmatched. The CDR3 DNA reads as TGTGCCAGCAGCTTAAGGGACAGGGACAATGAGCAGTTCTTC. Protein product: CASSLRDRDNEQFF. Complete variable domain (other parts from reference TRBV5-8 and TRBJ2-1): EAGVTQSPTHLIKTRGQQATLRCSPISGHTSVYWYQQALGLGLQFLLWYDEGEERNRGNFPPRFSGRQFPNYSSELNVNALELEDSALYLCASSLRDRDNEQFFGPGTRLTVL.

This clone was picked up a small number of times. This chain joins TRBV7-4 and TRBJ2-7; 8 nucleotides match TRBD1. Germline CDR1 is SGHVT and CDR2 is SQSDAQ. The CDR3 covers 16 residues. V trimming: 1 base; J trimming: 0 bases; junction bases outside the gene matches: 5. For the CDR3, the DNA is TGTGCCAGCAGCTTAGGCAGGACAGGGAGCTCCTACGAGCAGTACTTC. Its translation: CASSLGRTGSSYEQYF.

The CDR3 region is CASSQDGQADTQYF. The CDR3 region has the DNA TGTGCCAGCAGCCAAGATGGTCAGGCAGATACGCAGTATTTT. The chain has TRBV3-1 (or the pseudogene TRBV3-2) and TRBJ2-3; D gene unclear. The CDR3 covers 14 residues. Germline CDR1 and CDR2: LGHDT and YNNKEL (reference sequence). V lost 0 bases and J 4 bases, leaving 8 bases between the germline ends.

This clone was detected a few times. This sequence joins TRBV12-3 or TRBV12-4 and TRBJ2-7; 9 bases agree with TRBD1. This CDR3 region has 12 residues. The trim removed 8 bases at V and 5 bases at J, leaving 4 bases unmatched. In DNA form, the CDR3 reads TGTGCCAGCGGACAGGGGTTCGACGAGCAGTACTTC. Its translation: CASGQGFDEQYF.